The clone carrying this TCR beta chain has a single count. Clones were read by immunoSEQ multiplex PCR, and TCRdb kept only the in-frame ones, dropping some. Counted here are 170,000 or so clones, approximately 90% occurring once; the ten biggest clones make up less than 1.6%. This record comes from a study of T cell responses to AZD1222 COVID-19 vaccine. The CDR3 loop spans 14 amino acids. V shed 3 bases and J 8 bases; nucleotides not matched to a gene: 4. CDR1 is SGHRS and CDR2 is YFSETQ in the germline V gene. This chain connects TRBV5-1 to TRBJ1-4, with 10 bases that match TRBD1. The clonotype was recovered from an adult in good health. Sample: peripheral blood, taken on day 0 of AZD1222 vaccination. DNA for the CDR3: TGCGCCAGCAGCTGGGAGACAGGGGGCGAAAAACTGTTTTTT. It yields the protein CASSWETGGEKLFF.